This T cell receptor (beta chain) was sequenced for a study of T cell repertoires in cytomegalovirus infection. In the study overall: Matching HLA type and CMV infection were both indicated by public TCR beta signatures.

With 5 bases removed from V and 4 bases from J, the gap between germline ends came to 16 bases. Germline V gives CDR1 SGHTA, CDR2 FQGNSA. CDR3 length: 15 residues. TCRdb reprocessed the reads with MiXCR, giving one entry per CDR3 protein. The sample consists of some 100,000 distinct CDR3 sequences, about 28% of them appearing once. This clonotype was detected many times. The antigen is undetermined. The input for sequencing was CD8+ T cells from cultured PBMCs, taken from culture after CMV antigen stimulation. V and J are TRBV7-2 and TRBJ2-3, with D tentatively TRBD2 (5 bases). This receptor was taken from a human donor in good health (CMV status not recorded). Some clones in this sample may be carry-over from other donors' samples. The CDR3 loop is CASSPEDSLADTQYF. DNA of the CDR3: TGTGCCAGCAGCCCTGAGGACTCCTTGGCAGATACGCAGTATTTT.